This TCR beta chain was sequenced for a study of cytomegalovirus exposure and HLA in healthy donors. Germline V gene lookup returns CDR1 LNHDA and CDR2 SQIVND (reference sequence). The CDR3 is made up of 13 amino acids. Between the trimmed V and J ends, which lost 6 bases and 2 bases, there was a span of 10 bases. This clone showed up just a few times. The PCR contained 60 Vbeta and 13 Jbeta primers. Profiled with immunoSEQ multiplex PCR; TCRdb holds only in-frame clones, not every one. In the table there are 90,000 or so clones, approximately 64% of which are singletons. The V and J genes are TRBV19 and TRBJ1-1; D ambiguous. The sample consisted of PBMCs. The sequence derives from a boy younger than 18 in good health and CMV-seropositive. The CDR3 DNA sequence: TGTGCCAGTAGCCCGACTCTAAACACTGAAGCTTTCTTT. This sequence encodes CASSPTLNTEAFF. The full variable domain, its missing parts supplied by reference TRBV19 and TRBJ1-1, is DGGITQSPKYLFRKEGQNVTLSCEQNLNHDAMYWYRQDPGQGLRLIYYSQIVNDFQKGDIAEGYSVSREKKESFPLTVTSAQKNPTAFYLCASSPTLNTEAFFGQGTRLTVV.